These T cell receptor beta chains were read from a single sample in a study of cytomegalovirus exposure and HLA in healthy donors. The repertoire was sequenced with immunoSEQ multiplex PCR; TCRdb's copy has only in-frame clones and lacks some. In the table there are around 150,000 clones, 65% to 85% of which are singletons. The sample comprised PBMCs. The source is a male donor in good health and CMV-seronegative. The CDR3 runs from the conserved cysteine through the conserved F or W. A D gene is named only where the DNA matches it firmly. The listing skips clone size in some rows; elsewhere it reads once, few, many or a size class.

CDR3aa: CASSLGGGLSDEQFF
CDR3nt: TGTGCCAGCAGCTTGGGCGGGGGGCTAAGCGATGAGCAGTTCTTC
abundance: .
v_gene: TRBV5-4
j_gene: TRBJ2-1
d_gene: TRBD2

CDR3aa: CASTPGGTRYEQYF
CDR3nt: TGTGCCAGCACTCCAGGGGGCACCCGCTACGAGCAGTACTTC
abundance: .
v_gene: TRBV7-2
j_gene: TRBJ2-7
d_gene: TRBD1

CDR3aa: CASSQGVGLTYEQYF
CDR3nt: TGTGCCAGCAGCCAGGGTGTGGGACTCACCTACGAGCAGTACTTC
abundance: .
v_gene: TRBV7-9
j_gene: TRBJ2-7
d_gene: .

CDR3aa: CASSKGQGAWTPLHF
CDR3nt: TGCGCCAGCAGCAAAGGACAGGGGGCATGGACACCCCTCCACTTT
abundance: .
v_gene: TRBV5-1
j_gene: TRBJ1-6
d_gene: TRBD1

CDR3aa: CASSRTDRATNEKLFF
CDR3nt: TGCGCCAGCAGTCGGACTGACAGGGCAACTAATGAAAAACTGTTTTTT
abundance: .
v_gene: TRBV23-1
j_gene: TRBJ1-4
d_gene: TRBD1

CDR3aa: CASSYSTRKTHRRSNYGYTF
CDR3nt: TGTGCCAGCAGTTACTCGACCCGAAAAACGCACAGGAGATCTAACTATGGCTACACCTTC
abundance: .
v_gene: TRBV2
j_gene: TRBJ1-2
d_gene: .

CDR3aa: CASSPSRDRLDTEAFF
CDR3nt: TGCGCCAGCAGCCCGTCCCGGGACAGGTTGGACACTGAAGCTTTCTTT
abundance: .
v_gene: TRBV5-1
j_gene: TRBJ1-1
d_gene: TRBD1

CDR3aa: CASSPPGGQGIATPLHF
CDR3nt: TGTGCCAGCTCACCACCGGGGGGACAGGGGATAGCGACACCCCTCCACTTT
abundance: .
v_gene: TRBV18
j_gene: TRBJ1-6
d_gene: TRBD1

CDR3aa: CASSLHRGEGLTDTQYF
CDR3nt: TGTGCCAGCAGCCTACATAGGGGGGAGGGCCTTACAGATACGCAGTATTTT
abundance: .
v_gene: TRBV7-2
j_gene: TRBJ2-3
d_gene: .

CDR3aa: CASSSGLAGATGELFF
CDR3nt: TGTGCCAGCAGCTCGGGACTAGCGGGAGCCACCGGGGAGCTGTTTTTT
abundance: .
v_gene: TRBV11-2
j_gene: TRBJ2-2
d_gene: TRBD2

CDR3aa: CASSQAGAGGANTEAFF
CDR3nt: TGCGCCAGCAGCCAAGCTGGGGCAGGGGGAGCAAACACTGAAGCTTTCTTT
abundance: once
v_gene: TRBV4-1
j_gene: TRBJ1-1
d_gene: TRBD1

CDR3aa: CASSYSGRNNQPQHF
CDR3nt: TGTGCCAGCAGTTACTCTGGCAGAAACAATCAGCCCCAGCATTTT
abundance: .
v_gene: TRBV6-6
j_gene: TRBJ1-5
d_gene: .

CDR3aa: CASSSLLAVMNTEAFF
CDR3nt: TGTGCCAGCAGCTCCCTGCTGGCAGTCATGAACACTGAAGCTTTCTTT
abundance: once
v_gene: TRBV7-9
j_gene: TRBJ1-1
d_gene: .

CDR3aa: CASSLAIPGGWTEAFF
CDR3nt: TGTGCCAGCAGCTTAGCCATTCCAGGGGGCTGGACTGAAGCTTTCTTT
abundance: .
v_gene: TRBV7-9
j_gene: TRBJ1-1
d_gene: TRBD1